Each of the 15 T cell receptor beta chains below was sequenced from the same sample in a study of blood T cell repertoires in COVID-19. Measured with immunoSEQ multiplex PCR; TCRdb has only the in-frame clones, and not every one. The sample includes more than 110,000 clones, 80% to 85% of them seen just once. Sequencing was carried out using peripheral blood. The receptor set was obtained from a woman of 80 years or more with acute or convalescent COVID-19.

J is TRBJ1-2 and V is TRBV19; no clear D. The CDR3 is 13 residues long. V was clipped by 5 bases and J by 4 bases, with 11 bases between them. CDR1 is LNHDA, CDR2 SQIVND, per germline (reference sequence). The CDR3 DNA reads as TGTGCCAGTAGTCCCGAACAGCTCTATGGCTACACCTTC. It codes for CASSPEQLYGYTF.

The CDR3 region has the DNA TGTGCCAGCAGCCAAGTCCGAGGGTCAGATACGCAGTATTTT. Protein: CASSQVRGSDTQYF. The genes are TRBV4-2 and TRBJ2-3; D might be TRBD2 (5 bases). The CDR3 runs to 14 residues. V lost 1 base and J 4 bases, leaving 9 bases between the germline ends. The germline gives CDR1 LGHNA, CDR2 YNFKEQ.

With regard to this clone: In the same sample, other DNA sequences code for this CDR3. The chain recombines TRBV28 with TRBJ2-1; 7 nucleotides align to TRBD1. Germline assignment: CDR1 MDHEN and CDR2 SYDVKM. With 3 bases clipped from V and 4 bases from J, the junction kept 6 bases outside the gene matches. CDR3 length equals 15 residues. CDR3 sequence (DNA): TGTGCCAGCAGTTTGAGGGGGCTAGGGTACAATGAGCAGTTCTTC. Its translation is CASSLRGLGYNEQFF.

This sequence joins TRBV4-1 and TRBJ2-7; 7 nucleotides match TRBD2. The CDR3 length is 15 residues. Germline V gene data show CDR1 as MGHRA and CDR2 as YSYEKL. Trimming cost V 0 bases and J 7 bases; bases outside gene matches: 9. The DNA of the CDR3 is TGCGCCAGCAGCCAAGATTCGCGGGAGATAGTTGAGCAGTACTTC. This translates into CASSQDSREIVEQYF.

V usage is TRBV5-1 and J usage is TRBJ2-3; possible D gene TRBD2, 6 bases. The V end lost 2 bases, the J end lost 5 bases, and 15 bases lay between the germline ends. The CDR3 sequence is 15 residues long. Germline lookup yields CDR1 SGHRS and CDR2 YFSETQ. CDR3 bases: TGCGCCAGCAGCTTCCGGGACTCCCTACGAGATACGCAGTATTTT. It yields the protein CASSFRDSLRDTQYF.

This clone appeared a single time. This rearrangement joins TRBV3-1 (or the pseudogene TRBV3-2) to TRBJ1-6; D not resolved. Germline values: CDR1 LGHDT, CDR2 YNNKEL (reference sequence). V shed 6 bases and J shed 7 bases, with 16 bases lying between them. This CDR3 comprises 15 residues. The DNA of the CDR3 is TGTGCCAGCAGGCTACTGGGAGCGGCGAATTCACCCCTCCACTTT. Protein product: CASRLLGAANSPLHF.

V usage is TRBV7-9 and J usage is TRBJ2-3, with 7 bases matching TRBD2. Trimming removed 3 bases from V and 5 bases from J; junction bases left unmatched: 5. This CDR3 spans 14 amino acids. Per the germline V gene, CDR1 is SEHNR and CDR2 is FQNEAQ (reference sequence). The DNA for the CDR3 is TGTGCCAGCAGCTTCGGACTAGATGGAGATACGCAGTATTTT. It is translated as CASSFGLDGDTQYF. The full variable domain, rest sourced from reference TRBV7-9 and TRBJ2-3, is DTGVSQNPRHKITKRGQNVTFRCDPISEHNRLYWYRQTLGQGPEFLTYFQNEAQLEKSRLLSDRFSAERPKGSFSTLEIQRTEQGDSAMYLCASSFGLDGDTQYFGPGTRLTVL.

The chain is built from TRBV10-3 and TRBJ1-1, with D uncertain. Germline lookup yields CDR1 ENHRY and CDR2 SYGVKD. This CDR3 region has 17 residues. V lost 0 bases, J lost 3 bases, and 17 bases lay in between. Here the CDR3 reads CAISESVVRREDTEAFF. The CDR3 bases are TGTGCCATCAGTGAGTCTGTCGTACGGCGGGAGGACACTGAAGCTTTCTTT.

In nucleotides, the CDR3 is TGTGCCAGCAGCGATAGCGGGAGGTTGAATGAGCAGTTCTTC. It is translated as CASSDSGRLNEQFF. The genes are TRBV7-2 and TRBJ2-1, with 10 bases aligning to TRBD2. The CDR3 is 14 residues long. Germline CDR1 and CDR2: SGHTA and FQGNSA. Trimming cost V 5 bases and J 7 bases; bases outside gene matches: 5.

This chain joins TRBV25-1 and TRBJ2-7, with D perhaps matching TRBD1 (8 bases). CDR3 length: 14 amino acids. Germline lookup yields CDR1 MGHDK and CDR2 SYGVNS. V was pared by 8 bases and J by 3 bases, with 17 bases between. The CDR3 bases are TGTGCCAGCGGAAGGACAGGGACTATCTACGAGCAGTACTTC. It translates to CASGRTGTIYEQYF.

There are a few counts of this clone. The genes are TRBV28 and TRBJ1-5; no definite D call. Germline values: CDR1 MDHEN, CDR2 SYDVKM. The CDR3 has 15 residues. V dropped 10 bases and J dropped 4 bases, with 20 bases sitting between them. The CDR3 nucleotides are TGTGCCACCGGAATAGGCATGGGAGGGAATCAGCCCCAGCATTTT. Translation: CATGIGMGGNQPQHF.

The rearrangement uses TRBV29-1 and TRBJ2-7; 13 nucleotides line up with TRBD2. The CDR3 has 14 residues. Germline V lookup: CDR1 SQVTM, CDR2 ANQGSEA. Trimming took 8 bases from V and 5 from J; bases not matched to a gene: 9. Here the CDR3 DNA reads TGCAGCTACCGAACTAGCGGGAGGGAAGACGAGCAGTACTTC. Its translation: CSYRTSGREDEQYF.

The J gene is TRBJ1-6, the V gene TRBV2; unclear D gene. This CDR3 has 17 residues. V shed 7 bases and J shed 0 bases, with 16 bases lying between them. The germline V gene has CDR1 SNHLY and CDR2 FYNNEI. CDR3 DNA sequence: TGTGCCAGCACCTGGCCCGGTCGGGACTCCTATAATTCACCCCTCCACTTT. It translates to CASTWPGRDSYNSPLHF.

The chain's CDR3 is CASSISPSRGGTDTQYF. CDR3 nucleotides: TGTGCCAGTAGTATCTCCCCCTCCAGGGGTGGCACAGATACGCAGTATTTT. The gene calls are TRBV19 and TRBJ2-3, with D possibly matching TRBD1 (6 bases). The ends were cut back, 3 bases at V and 1 base at J, with 17 bases in the middle. This CDR3 is built from 17 residues. The germline CDR1 and CDR2 sequences are LNHDA and SQIVND (reference sequence).

This chain uses TRBV18 with TRBJ1-2; D is ambiguous. Trimming left V 3 bases short and J 0 bases short, with 17 bases between. There are 17 residues in the CDR3. Germline lookup yields CDR1 KGHSH and CDR2 LQKENI. The CDR3 DNA is TGTGCCAGCTCACCGTCGGGGATAGGGTTAGCTAACTATGGCTACACCTTC. Translated: CASSPSGIGLANYGYTF.